This paragraph covers one T cell receptor beta chain sequence. The antigen is not known. Isolated RNA was reverse transcribed in full, so expressed TCRB transcripts were sequenced. About 3.57 million reads were obtained on average from naive, central memory and regulatory T cell samples. The repertoire was sequenced with immunoSEQ multiplex PCR; TCRdb's copy has only in-frame clones and lacks some. The table shows around 340,000 clones, with 6.5% to 10% occurring only once. One heparinised draw, averaging roughly 0.12 L, was taken per donor. CDR3 length equals 14 residues. V lost 0 bases to trimming and J lost 2 bases, with 8 bases between them. Germline lookup yields CDR1 MNHEY and CDR2 SVGAGI. The data derive from a study of beta chain features in type 1 diabetes. Study details: Sorted cells from all samples, numbering approximately 110,000,000, were examined.

General study points: Shorter templates might be favored by PCR, equally in patients and controls.

Sample: central memory CD4+ T cells from blood. The rearrangement joins TRBV6-5 to TRBJ2-7; D is possibly TRBD1 (6 bases). This sequence was found in a woman aged 18-30 years in good health. Here the CDR3 reads CASSYSTGTYEQYF. The CDR3 DNA follows: TGTGCCAGCAGTTACTCGACAGGTACCTACGAGCAGTACTTC.